This entry describes one T cell receptor beta chain. These data come from a study of Ad26.COV2.S vaccination and SARS-CoV-2 variants. CDR3 length: 15 amino acids. The V segment lost 0 bases and the J segment 10 bases; nucleotides outside the gene matches: 7. Per the germline V gene, CDR1 is MNHEY and CDR2 is SVGAGI. Repertoires were generated with immunoSEQ multiplex PCR, while TCRdb's copy carries only in-frame clones and drops some. The sample shows about 350,000 clones, 75% to 90% of them seen only once. The treatment here: roughly 19 received Ad26.COV2.S at low or high dose, single or two shots; 5 received placebo; per-sample allocation not given. All samples were drawn on day 63, counting from the first vaccine or placebo injection.

V usage is TRBV6-5 and J usage is TRBJ1-4; 8 bases match TRBD1. Sequencing used peripheral blood, obtained in a trial of Ad26.COV2.S vaccine versus placebo. The TCR comes from a person aged 18-60 years who received the Ad26.COV2.S COVID-19 vaccine or a placebo. CDR3 nucleotides: TGTGCCAGCAGTTACTCCGGGACAGGTTTCGGAAAACTGTTTTTT. Protein: CASSYSGTGFGKLFF.